Below are 24 T cell receptor beta chains sequenced from a single sample in a study of CXCR3-negative and CXCR3-positive naive CD8 T cells. cDNA libraries for TRB were generated by 5' RACE incorporating UMI labels. TCRdb reprocessed the 5' RACE reads; each CDR3 protein has one entry and no DNA is given. The sample totals around 63,000 distinct CDR3 sequences; its top ten clones hold around 5%. Broader study findings: The TRB CDR3s that CXCR3-positive naive cells carried were more hydrophobic than those of CXCR3-negative naive cells.

These receptors have no known antigen. Material for sequencing was naive CXCR3+ CD8+ T cells from blood. Sample subset: CD45RO-CCR7+CD27+CD95- naive CD8+ T cells expressing CXCR3 (TNR3+). All receptors come from a human donor in good health. Some clones in this sample may be carry-over from other donors' samples.

This rearrangement joins TRBV3-1 to TRBJ2-3; TCRdb's D gene call, TRBD1, goes unchecked for lack of DNA. The CDR3 loop spans 15 amino acids. CDR1 is LGHDT, CDR2 YNNKEL, per germline (reference sequence). CDR3 loop: CASSQDGTGTDTQYF.

The genes are TRBV12-5 and TRBJ2-7; as DNA is missing, the TRBD2 call by TCRdb cannot be tested. Germline V CDR1 and CDR2: LGHNT, FRNRAP. This CDR3 has 15 amino acids. The CDR3 spells CASGSLTGGPYEQYF.

The chain joins TRBV4-2 to TRBJ2-2. Per germline, CDR1 LGHNA and CDR2 YNFKEQ. The CDR3 is 14 residues long. CDR3 region: CASSHGLGTGELFF.

The chain carries TRBV4-3 and TRBJ2-1. There are 15 residues in the CDR3. Per the germline V gene, CDR1 is LGHNA and CDR2 is YSLEER. The chain's CDR3 is CASSQDRLTFNEQFF.

This chain joins TRBV25-1 and TRBJ1-1. Germline assignment: CDR1 MGHDK and CDR2 SYGVNS. This CDR3 spans 11 amino acids. This CDR3 reads CAGDTGTEAFF.

V gene TRBV28 combines with J gene TRBJ2-7. Germline V gene data show CDR1 as MDHEN and CDR2 as SYDVKM. The CDR3 consists of 13 residues. CDR3 sequence: CAISGWGSHEQYF.

The gene calls are TRBV5-1 and TRBJ2-1. The CDR3 extends over 14 amino acids. Looked up from germline, CDR1 is SGHRS and CDR2 is YFSETQ. The CDR3 loop is CASSLAEGSNEQFF.

This chain uses TRBV29-1 with TRBJ1-2; TCRdb lists TRBD1, though no DNA is available to test this call. CDR1 and CDR2 (germline): SQVTM, ANQGSEA. The CDR3 sequence is 15 residues long. The CDR3 is CSVDYRGTTNYGYTF.

The chain is built from TRBV5-1 and TRBJ2-5; checking the TCRdb D call of TRBD1 is not possible without DNA. Per germline, CDR1 SGHRS and CDR2 YFSETQ. This CDR3 has 15 residues. CDR3 region: CASTLGGMLQETQYF. Full variable domain (missing parts from reference TRBV5-1 and TRBJ2-5): KAGVTQTPRYLIKTRGQQVTLSCSPISGHRSVSWYQQTPGQGLQFLFEYFSETQRNKGNFPGRFSGRQFSNSRSEMNVSTLELGDSALYLCASTLGGMLQETQYFGPGTRLLVL.

The chain carries TRBV7-2 and TRBJ2-1; the D call from TCRdb, TRBD2, cannot be confirmed without DNA. Germline-derived CDR1 and CDR2 are SGHTA and FQGNSA. The CDR3 covers 17 residues. CDR3 residues: CASSLFPPRGGFNEQFF.

The rearrangement joins TRBV12-5 to TRBJ1-1. CDR1 and CDR2 (germline): LGHNT, FRNRAP. The CDR3 sequence is 14 residues long. The CDR3 sequence is CASGLVQMNTEAFF.

The chain has TRBV4-1 and TRBJ2-7; TCRdb's D gene call, TRBD2, goes unchecked for lack of DNA. Germline V CDR1 and CDR2: MGHRA, YSYEKL. This CDR3 has 16 amino acids. CDR3 sequence: CASSYTPGTSWDEQYF.

The rearrangement uses TRBV29-1 and TRBJ1-1. This CDR3 has 11 amino acids. Per germline, CDR1 SQVTM and CDR2 ANQGSEA. The CDR3 is CSVEWQAEAFF.

CDR3 amino acids: CASDLGQGASNTEAFF. The chain joins TRBV2 to TRBJ1-1; TCRdb designates TRBD1, a call that cannot be tested without DNA. Germline V gives CDR1 SNHLY, CDR2 FYNNEI. The CDR3 is made up of 16 amino acids.

V is TRBV7-8 and J is TRBJ2-7. Germline V CDR1 and CDR2: SGHVS, FQNEAQ. The length of the CDR3 is 13 residues. The CDR3 loop is CASSLSTVREQYF.

V usage is TRBV4-1 and J usage is TRBJ2-7. CDR1 is MGHRA, CDR2 YSYEKL, per germline. CDR3 length: 14 amino acids. The CDR3 protein is CASSYGQGSYEQYF.

CDR3 protein: CASSSGLPPEDEQFF. V gene TRBV28 combines with J gene TRBJ2-1; absent DNA, TCRdb's TRBD2 call cannot be checked. This CDR3 comprises 15 residues. Germline CDR1 and CDR2: MDHEN and SYDVKM.

This chain links TRBV4-1 with TRBJ2-1; as DNA is missing, the TRBD2 call by TCRdb cannot be tested. CDR3 length: 16 amino acids. Germline V CDR1 and CDR2: MGHRA, YSYEKL. CDR3 sequence reads: CASSQGWEGLWNEQFF.

The chain is built from TRBV12-3 or TRBV12-4 and TRBJ2-1. This CDR3 has 15 residues. The CDR3 loop is CASSSPGTHYNEQFF.

J is TRBJ2-5 and V is TRBV4-1. Germline-derived CDR1 and CDR2 are MGHRA and YSYEKL. This CDR3 comprises 16 residues. This chain's CDR3 is CASSQDTGILKETQYF.

V usage is TRBV7-9 and J usage is TRBJ2-2; no DNA is available, so the TRBD1 call from TCRdb remains unchecked. The CDR3 has 16 amino acids. Germline CDR1 reads SEHNR; CDR2 reads FQNEAQ (reference sequence). CDR3 loop: CASSQLYDRVTGELFF.

This chain joins TRBV28 and TRBJ2-7; TCRdb selects TRBD1, and the lack of DNA leaves this call unchecked. The CDR3 has 14 amino acids. Germline lookup yields CDR1 MDHEN and CDR2 SYDVKM. CDR3 in amino acids: CASNQQGSSYEQYF.

The V gene is TRBV21-1, the J gene TRBJ2-7. TRBV21-1 counts as a pseudogene. CDR3 length equals 15 residues. CDR3: CASSKELAASYEQYF.

The rearrangement links TRBV27 to TRBJ2-7. The V gene's germline CDR1 is MNHEY and CDR2 SMNVEV (reference sequence). The CDR3 loop spans 14 amino acids. CDR3 in amino acids: CASSSAGGSYEQYF.